This TCR beta chain is from a study of shared clonotypes between healthy human individuals. Study in general: Plates per donor: three CD4 naive, three CD4 memory, two CD8 naive, one CD8 memory. Study outcomes and limitations: Sorted-subset sequencing was shown by rarefaction to be incomplete despite large depth.

Free of recent acute infections or vaccinations, the donors were healthy HIV-negative adults. CD4+ cells were split into CD45RA+ naive and CD45RA-negative memory subsets. Germline CDR1 is SNHLY and CDR2 is FYNNEI. The CDR3 contains 17 residues. V was clipped by 2 bases and J by 5 bases, with 21 bases between them. The repertoire was sequenced with immunoSEQ multiplex PCR; TCRdb's copy has only in-frame clones and lacks some. This table has more than 1 million clones, around three quarters appearing once. On this clone: The target antigen is unknown.

V is TRBV2 and J is TRBJ1-2, with D maybe TRBD1 (6 bases). This TCR came from a man younger than 35 in good health. Some clones in this sample may be carry-over from other donors' samples. Sequencing input: memory CD4+ T cells from PBMCs. Noted subset: CD45RA-negative fraction. CDR3 sequence (DNA): TGTGCCAGCAGTGAAAGGGGGATATTGGGAGTGATATATGGCTACACCTTC. Translated, it gives CASSERGILGVIYGYTF. The entire variable domain, with the rest obtained from reference TRBV2 and TRBJ1-2, is as follows: EPEVTQTPSHQVTQMGQEVILRCVPISNHLYFYWYRQILGQKVEFLVSFYNNEISEKSEIFDDQFSVERPDGSNFTLKIRSTKLEDSAMYFCASSERGILGVIYGYTFGSGTRLTVV.